This entry describes one T cell receptor (beta chain). Its antigen is not identified. The investigators split CD4+ cells into a CD45RA+ naive subset and a CD45RA-negative memory subset. Measured with immunoSEQ multiplex PCR; TCRdb has only the in-frame clones, and not every one. The sample holds roughly 300,000 clones, less than 75% seen once. The data belong to a study of shared clonotypes between healthy human individuals. V was shortened by 4 bases and J by 7 bases, with 16 bases between the two germline ends. The CDR3 sequence is 14 residues long. Germline V gene lookup returns CDR1 SQVTM and CDR2 ANQGSEA. Whole-study results and caveats: When naive CD4 clonotypes were compared across a few donors, about 4.8% were shared. Non-shared clonotypes had lower generation probabilities than those shared by all four donors. Despite large depth, rarefaction showed incomplete sorted-subset sequencing.

What was sequenced was memory CD4+ T cells sorted from blood. The sample's subset: CD45RA-negative fraction. The sequence was collected from a man between 25 and 39 years old in good health. V usage is TRBV29-1 and J usage is TRBJ2-2; maybe TRBD2 (6 bases). CDR3 in amino acids: CSVVTGVTDGELFF. The CDR3 nucleotides read TGCAGCGTTGTAACGGGAGTGACTGACGGGGAGCTGTTTTTT.